Presented here are 30 T cell receptor beta chains from one specimen sequenced in a study of T cell changes during pregnancy in multiple sclerosis. The table came from immunoSEQ multiplex PCR; TCRdb's copy has only in-frame clones and leaves some out. The data hold 50,000 to 75,000 clones, with more than 90% observed a single time. This specimen was peripheral blood, taken in the first trimester of pregnancy. The source is a female donor in good health, enrolled as a control in a pregnancy study.

This chain connects TRBV11-3 to TRBJ1-1; a weak D match, TRBD1 (6 bases). V shed 5 bases and J shed 1 base, with 11 bases lying between them. CDR1 is SGHNT, CDR2 YENEEA, per germline. This CDR3 region has 14 residues. CDR3 coding DNA: TGTGCCAGCAGCCGCAGGGGTTCGAACACTGAAGCTTTCTTT. Translated, it gives CASSRRGSNTEAFF.

The V call is TRBV7-6, the J call TRBJ2-1; 10 nucleotides align to TRBD1. The length of the CDR3 is 16 residues. The V and J ends lost 5 bases and 4 bases, in that order; junction bases with no gene match: 8. CDR1 SGHVS and CDR2 FNYEAQ come from the germline V gene. CDR3 protein: CASSGWDRGSYNEQFF. Here the CDR3 DNA reads TGTGCCAGCAGCGGGTGGGACAGGGGTAGTTACAATGAGCAGTTCTTC.

This chain joins TRBV18 and TRBJ2-7, with D perhaps TRBD2 (5 bases). The CDR3 extends over 14 amino acids. Trimming pared 0 bases from V and 6 bases from J, leaving 12 bases between. Germline V lookup: CDR1 KGHSH, CDR2 LQKENI. CDR3 region: CASSPPGAPGEQYF. The CDR3 DNA is TGTGCCAGCTCACCACCGGGAGCTCCTGGCGAGCAGTACTTC.

This chain uses TRBV9 with TRBJ2-6; perhaps TRBD1 as D (7 bases). V lost 3 bases and J lost 0, with 19 bases in between. Looked up from germline, CDR1 is SGDLS and CDR2 is YYNGEE. The CDR3 covers 19 residues. CDR3 sequence: CASSGGDGTVFSGANVLTF. In DNA, the CDR3 is TGTGCCAGCAGCGGGGGGGACGGGACAGTCTTCTCTGGGGCCAACGTCCTGACTTTC.

The J gene is TRBJ2-2, the V gene TRBV7-3, with D possibly matching TRBD1 (6 bases). Germline V CDR1 and CDR2: SGHTA, FQGTGA. Trimming removed 2 bases from V and 2 bases from J, with 12 bases in between. The CDR3 runs to 16 residues. DNA for the CDR3: TGTGCCAGCAGCTTATTCGTGGGGACAAACACCGGGGAGCTGTTTTTT. Translated, it gives CASSLFVGTNTGELFF.

This sequence joins TRBV5-1 and TRBJ2-1, with 8 bases fitting TRBD2. With V trimmed by 2 bases and J by 10 bases, 2 bases remained unmatched. The CDR3 contains 12 residues. Per the germline V gene, CDR1 is SGHRS and CDR2 is YFSETQ. The CDR3 here is CASSLGLAEQFF. The CDR3 DNA reads TGCGCCAGCAGCTTAGGACTAGCCGAGCAGTTCTTC.

This chain links TRBV7-8 with TRBJ2-5; 10 bases line up with TRBD2. This CDR3 contains 19 residues. Germline lookup yields CDR1 SGHVS and CDR2 FQNEAQ. Losses at the gene ends were 5 bases for V and 6 bases for J; bases not matched to a gene: 21. The CDR3 region has the DNA TGTGCCAGCAGCCCTTATAGGGTGGGCTGGAGCGGGGGGGTGCAGACCCAGTACTTC. Protein sequence: CASSPYRVGWSGGVQTQYF.

This rearrangement joins TRBV19 to TRBJ1-5; 9 bases align to TRBD1. Germline V gives CDR1 LNHDA, CDR2 SQIVND (reference sequence). The CDR3 covers 19 residues. Trimming at V came to 4 bases and at J to 2 bases, leaving 15 bases not matched to a gene. CDR3 coding DNA: TGTGCCAGTAGTACAAGTCCCGGGACAGGGTTTGGCGGCAATCAGCCCCAGCATTTT. Its translation is CASSTSPGTGFGGNQPQHF.

The chain combines TRBV7-9 with TRBJ2-3; 12 nucleotides line up with TRBD2. The CDR3 runs to 18 residues. V was clipped by 5 bases and J by 4 bases; unmatched bases: 13. Germline assignment: CDR1 SEHNR and CDR2 FQNEAQ (reference sequence). In DNA form, the CDR3 reads TGTGCCAGCAGCCCCTCCCTAGCGGGAGGGCCTAGGTCAGATACGCAGTATTTT. It yields the protein CASSPSLAGGPRSDTQYF.

The chain carries TRBV6-1 and TRBJ1-1, with D perhaps TRBD1 (6 bases). The CDR3 sequence is 14 residues long. The V gene's germline CDR1 is MNHNS and CDR2 SASEGT. V lost 7 bases, J lost 3 bases, and 15 bases lay in between. CDR3 protein: CASISGGADTEAFF. CDR3 nucleotide sequence: TGTGCCAGCATATCGGGGGGCGCAGACACTGAAGCTTTCTTT.

This clone was detected a few times. This rearrangement joins TRBV18 to TRBJ1-5; D perhaps matches TRBD1 (5 bases). Trimming pared 3 bases from V and 6 bases from J, leaving 21 bases between. Germline CDR1 and CDR2: KGHSH and LQKENI. The CDR3 loop spans 17 amino acids. CDR3 DNA sequence: TGTGCCAGCTCACCTTTTTTCCAGGGAGGGTCGGGTCAGCCCCAGCATTTT. Its translation: CASSPFFQGGSGQPQHF. Full variable domain (missing parts from reference TRBV18 and TRBJ1-5): NAGVMQNPRHLVRRRGQEARLRCSPMKGHSHVYWYRQLPEEGLKFMVYLQKENIIDESGMPKERFSAEFPKEGPSILRIQQVVRGDSAAYFCASSPFFQGGSGQPQHFGDGTRLSIL.

This rearrangement joins TRBV4-2 to TRBJ2-5, with 10 bases matching TRBD2. Germline values: CDR1 LGHNA, CDR2 YNFKEQ. The CDR3 consists of 18 residues. The V segment lost 0 bases and the J segment 5 bases; nucleotides outside the gene matches: 12. The CDR3 is CASSQDRGSGGLFETQYF. CDR3 DNA: TGTGCCAGCAGCCAAGATCGGGGTAGCGGGGGGCTCTTTGAGACCCAGTACTTC.

This rearrangement joins TRBV7-2 to TRBJ1-5; 7 nucleotides agree with TRBD1. The CDR3 is made up of 15 amino acids. Trimming took 1 base from V and 5 from J; bases not matched to a gene: 5. From germline, CDR1 is SGHTA and CDR2 FQGNSA. The CDR3 DNA is TGTGCCAGCAGCTTAGACAGGGGCTTGCATCAGCCCCAGCATTTT. Translation: CASSLDRGLHQPQHF.

This clone appeared a single time. The chain has TRBV6-1 and TRBJ2-7, with 9 bases that match TRBD1. V dropped 2 bases and J dropped 5; count of bases not matched to a gene: 7. Germline V gives CDR1 MNHNS, CDR2 SASEGT. This CDR3 spans 15 amino acids. Written as DNA, the CDR3 is TGTGCCAGCAGTGAATTGCGGGGGACAGGGCACGAGCAGTACTTC. It codes for CASSELRGTGHEQYF.

This chain joins TRBV7-2 and TRBJ2-7; 12 positions match TRBD2. There are 16 residues in the CDR3. V lost 5 bases to trimming and J lost 1 base; unmatched junction nucleotides: 6. In germline, CDR1 is SGHTA, CDR2 FQGNSA. In nucleotides, the CDR3 is TGTGCCAGCAGCGAACTAGCGGGAGGTGGGTCCTACGAGCAGTACTTC. It translates to CASSELAGGGSYEQYF.

This chain uses TRBV6-5 with TRBJ1-6; TRBD1 matches 9 bases. After removal of 5 bases from V and 7 bases from J, the junction contained 3 bases not matched to a gene. This CDR3 is 14 amino acids long. CDR1 and CDR2 from the germline V gene are MNHEY and SVGAGI. CDR3 coding DNA: TGTGCCAGCAGTCGGACAGGGGTCAATTCACCCCTCCACTTT. This sequence encodes CASSRTGVNSPLHF.

This chain uses TRBV19 with TRBJ1-2, with D possibly matching TRBD1 (6 bases). V was shortened by 7 bases and J by 4 bases, with 19 bases between the two germline ends. Germline V gives CDR1 LNHDA, CDR2 SQIVND (reference sequence). The CDR3 is made up of 15 amino acids. Here the CDR3 reads CASTVDSAGFYGYTF. The CDR3, as DNA: TGTGCCAGTACCGTGGACAGTGCAGGCTTCTATGGCTACACCTTC.

The V call is TRBV7-8, the J call TRBJ2-1; D uncertain. From germline, CDR1 is SGHVS and CDR2 FQNEAQ. The V end lost 5 bases, the J end lost 2 bases, and 10 bases lay between the germline ends. The CDR3 spans 14 residues. DNA for the CDR3: TGTGCCAGCAGCCCGTCAAGCACCTACAATGAGCAGTTCTTC. Translating it yields CASSPSSTYNEQFF.

The chain has TRBV12-5 and TRBJ2-7, with TRBD2 as a possible D gene (5 bases). Trimming shortened V by 2 bases and J by 3 bases, and 14 bases separated the two germline ends. The CDR3 has 15 residues. Germline CDR1 and CDR2: LGHNT and FRNRAP. CDR3 sequence: CASGLRMSGNYEQYF. The CDR3, as DNA: TGTGCTAGTGGTTTGAGGATGAGCGGAAACTACGAGCAGTACTTC.

The J gene is TRBJ2-1, the V gene TRBV7-2; tentatively, D is TRBD1 (5 bases). V shed 1 base and J shed 3 bases, with 10 bases lying between them. The CDR3 is made up of 15 amino acids. Germline V lookup: CDR1 SGHTA, CDR2 FQGNSA. The CDR3 region is CASSLGQSLYNEQFF. As DNA, the CDR3 is TGTGCCAGCAGCTTAGGACAGTCCCTCTACAATGAGCAGTTCTTC.

This chain links TRBV19 with TRBJ1-5; tentative D call: TRBD1 (6 bases). V lost 4 bases and J lost 3, with 19 bases in between. This CDR3 has 17 residues. The germline V gene encodes CDR1 LNHDA and CDR2 SQIVND (reference sequence). The CDR3 bases are TGTGCCAGTAGTAAGACGGGAGGAGCAGGGGTCAATCAGCCCCAGCATTTT. Its protein product is CASSKTGGAGVNQPQHF.

The rearrangement joins TRBV5-6 to TRBJ1-5, with 7 bases fitting TRBD1. Trimming removed 5 bases from V and 0 bases from J; junction bases left unmatched: 14. This CDR3 has 18 residues. Germline V lookup: CDR1 SGHDT, CDR2 YYEEEE. CDR3 bases: TGTGCCAGCAGTTCCACCTTCCGACAGGGCCTTAGCAATCAGCCCCAGCATTTT. Its protein product is CASSSTFRQGLSNQPQHF.

The chain has TRBV5-1 and TRBJ1-4, with TRBD1 matching 8 bases. Germline V CDR1 and CDR2: SGHRS, YFSETQ. This CDR3 is 14 amino acids long. V shed 0 bases and J 5 bases; nucleotides not matched to a gene: 0. The CDR3 bases are TGCGCCAGCAGCTTGGCAGGGGGCAATGAAAAACTGTTTTTT. Residues: CASSLAGGNEKLFF.

The chain is built from TRBV5-5 and TRBJ1-2, with 7 bases aligning to TRBD1. Germline values: CDR1 SGHKS, CDR2 YYEKEE (reference sequence). Unmatched junction bases numbered 11, after V lost 5 bases and J lost 4 bases. The CDR3 is 15 residues long. The CDR3: CASSLTSGTAYGYTF. The CDR3 nucleotides are TGTGCCAGCAGTTTAACCTCCGGGACAGCCTATGGCTACACCTTC.

This chain uses TRBV7-2 with TRBJ1-1; TRBD1 matches 7 bases. The CDR3 contains 14 residues. The germline gives CDR1 SGHTA, CDR2 FQGNSA. V was pared by 5 bases and J by 5 bases, with 8 bases of the junction left unmatched. The CDR3 sequence: CASSTEQGRTEAFF. The CDR3 nucleotides read TGTGCCAGCAGCACGGAACAGGGGCGTACTGAAGCTTTCTTT.

The chain is built from TRBV7-6 and TRBJ2-5; 7 nucleotides line up with TRBD2. CDR1 is SGHVS and CDR2 is FNYEAQ in the germline V gene. The CDR3 has 15 residues. V gave up 1 base and J gave up 7 bases; unmatched junction bases: 9. CDR3 nucleotide sequence: TGTGCCAGCAGCTTAGAAGTGACTAGCCCGGGGACCCAGTACTTC. Translation: CASSLEVTSPGTQYF.

V usage is TRBV7-3 and J usage is TRBJ2-1; no clear D. Germline CDR1 is SGHTA and CDR2 is FQGTGA. V was shortened by 3 bases and J by 1 base, with 4 bases between the two germline ends. This CDR3 spans 13 amino acids. The CDR3 DNA is TGTGCCAGCAGCTTGAGTTCCTACAATGAGCAGTTCTTC. Its protein product is CASSLSSYNEQFF.

The chain joins TRBV28 to TRBJ1-2; D might be TRBD1 (6 bases). The CDR3 covers 12 residues. CDR1 MDHEN and CDR2 SYDVKM come from the germline V gene. Trimming removed 6 bases at V and 8 bases at J, with 13 bases between. CDR3 DNA: TGTGCCAGCAGCACAGGGAATCTAGGCTACACCTTC. Translating gives CASSTGNLGYTF.

The chain couples TRBV25-1 to TRBJ1-1, with 7 nucleotides matching TRBD1. The junction had 8 bases not matched to a gene; V was cut back by 7 bases and J by 0 bases. Germline V CDR1 and CDR2: MGHDK, SYGVNS. The CDR3 spans 15 residues. CDR3 region: CASTPRGAMNTEAFF. CDR3 DNA: TGTGCCAGCACTCCCAGGGGGGCGATGAACACTGAAGCTTTCTTT.

A single count supports this clone. This chain links TRBV11-2 with TRBJ1-5, with a weak D call TRBD1 (6 bases). The CDR3 runs to 15 residues. Trimming left V 1 base short and J 5 bases short, with 12 bases between. Germline assignment: CDR1 SGHAT and CDR2 FQNNGV. CDR3 sequence (DNA): TGTGCCAGCAGCTTAGGCAGGGGAAACCATCAGCCCCAGCATTTT. Translation gives CASSLGRGNHQPQHF.